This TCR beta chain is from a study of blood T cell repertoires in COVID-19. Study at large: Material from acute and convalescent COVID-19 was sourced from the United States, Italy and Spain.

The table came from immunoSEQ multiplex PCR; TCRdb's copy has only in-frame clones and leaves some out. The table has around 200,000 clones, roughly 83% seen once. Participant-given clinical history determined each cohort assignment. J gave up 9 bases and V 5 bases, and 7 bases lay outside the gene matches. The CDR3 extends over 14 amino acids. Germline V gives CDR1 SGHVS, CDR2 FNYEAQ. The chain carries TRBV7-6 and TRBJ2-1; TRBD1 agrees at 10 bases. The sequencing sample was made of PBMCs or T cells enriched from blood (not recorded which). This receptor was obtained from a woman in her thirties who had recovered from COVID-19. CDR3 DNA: TGTGCCAGCAGCCTAGGACAGGGGGAGGGTGAGCAGTTCTTC. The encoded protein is CASSLGQGEGEQFF.